Following are 20 T cell receptor beta chains from one sample sequenced in a study of sequential checkpoint blockade in melanoma. As for treatment: randomized to nivolumab then ipilimumab (arm A) or the reverse (arm B). Clones were read by immunoSEQ multiplex PCR, and TCRdb kept only the in-frame ones, dropping some. In the table there are some 6,900 clones, approximately 78% of which are singletons. Source: CD8+ T cells sorted from blood (inferred from file names), taken from a patient given nivolumab and ipilimumab in sequence. These receptors came from a human donor with melanoma.

The chain carries TRBV5-4 and TRBJ2-1; D may be TRBD2 (6 bases). The CDR3 has 16 residues. Germline-derived CDR1 and CDR2 are SGHNT and YYREEE (reference sequence). Trimming removed 7 bases from V and 6 bases from J, with 23 bases in between. This CDR3 reads CASSPRWGGGSNEQFF. CDR3 nucleotides: TGTGCCAGCTCCCCCCGCTGGGGCGGAGGGAGCAATGAGCAGTTCTTC.

The chain carries TRBV6-4 and TRBJ2-1, with 11 bases aligning to TRBD2. The CDR3 is 15 amino acids. V trimming: 5 bases; J trimming: 6 bases; junction bases outside the gene matches: 6. CDR1 and CDR2 (germline): MRHNA, SNTAGT. The CDR3 bases are TGTGCCAGCAGTCCACTAGCGGGAGAGGGCAATGAGCAGTTCTTC. It encodes CASSPLAGEGNEQFF.

This chain joins TRBV2 and TRBJ2-1; D unclear. Per the germline V gene, CDR1 is SNHLY and CDR2 is FYNNEI. This CDR3 comprises 12 residues. The germline V and J ends were trimmed by 6 bases and 3 bases, with 6 bases remaining between them. CDR3 coding DNA: TGTGCCAGCAGGGGCGACTACAATGAGCAGTTCTTC. Protein: CASRGDYNEQFF.

This chain links TRBV30 with TRBJ1-1; D possibly corresponds to TRBD1 (5 bases). V gave up 1 base and J gave up 4 bases, with 10 bases separating them. The CDR3 totals 13 residues. The germline CDR1 and CDR2 sequences are GTSNPN and SVGIG (reference sequence). The CDR3 spells CAWSANQGTEAFF. CDR3 in DNA: TGTGCCTGGAGTGCTAATCAGGGCACTGAAGCTTTCTTT.

The chain joins TRBV7-9 to TRBJ2-7, with TRBD2 matching over 15 bases. The CDR3 contains 15 residues. Germline CDR1 and CDR2: SEHNR and FQNEAQ (reference sequence). J lost 5 bases, V lost 5 bases, and 4 bases had no gene match. The DNA of the CDR3 is TGTGCCAGCAGCCGGACTAGCGGGAGGGCCCACGAGCAGTACTTC. Translation: CASSRTSGRAHEQYF. The full variable domain, its missing parts supplied by reference TRBV7-9 and TRBJ2-7, is DTGVSQNPRHKITKRGQNVTFRCDPISEHNRLYWYRQTLGQGPEFLTYFQNEAQLEKSRLLSDRFSAERPKGSFSTLEIQRTEQGDSAMYLCASSRTSGRAHEQYFGPGTRLTVT.

V is TRBV6-4 and J is TRBJ2-1; 8 bases are a match to TRBD2. The germline V gene encodes CDR1 MRHNA and CDR2 SNTAGT. CDR3 length: 15 amino acids. J lost 1 base, V lost 6 bases, and 5 bases had no gene match. CDR3 in DNA: TGTGCCAGCAGCCCCACTAGCGGTTCCTACAATGAGCAGTTCTTC. It is translated as CASSPTSGSYNEQFF.

The chain couples TRBV19 to TRBJ2-2; D is perhaps TRBD1 (6 bases). Germline lookup yields CDR1 LNHDA and CDR2 SQIVND (reference sequence). There are 14 residues in the CDR3. V lost 4 bases and J 9 bases, leaving 15 bases between the germline ends. The CDR3 bases are TGTGCCAGTAGTAATCCCCCGGACAGCCGGGAGCTGTTTTTT. It specifies CASSNPPDSRELFF. The complete variable domain, with remaining parts taken from reference TRBV19 and TRBJ2-2, reads DGGITQSPKYLFRKEGQNVTLSCEQNLNHDAMYWYRQDPGQGLRLIYYSQIVNDFQKGDIAEGYSVSREKKESFPLTVTSAQKNPTAFYLCASSNPPDSRELFFGEGSRLTVL.

For this clone: One end of the junction does not line up with germline, which may come from a read error. The chain couples TRBV5-6 to TRBJ2-1; 8 nucleotides align to TRBD2. CDR1 and CDR2 (germline): SGHDT, YYEEEE. This CDR3 is 14 amino acids long. CDR3 nucleotides: TGTGTCAGCAGCTTGGGACTAGCCTACAATGAGCAGTTCTTC. The encoded protein is CVSSLGLAYNEQFF.

This clone came up a few times. J is TRBJ2-1 and V is TRBV7-8; 8 nucleotides match TRBD1. The CDR3 totals 14 residues. The germline V gene encodes CDR1 SGHVS and CDR2 FQNEAQ. V dropped 4 bases and J dropped 8; count of bases not matched to a gene: 7. CDR3 sequence: CASSSFAGGYEQFF. The CDR3 nucleotides are TGTGCCAGCAGCTCCTTCGCAGGGGGCTATGAGCAGTTCTTC. Full variable domain (rest looked up from reference TRBV7-8 and TRBJ2-1): GAGVSQSPRYKVAKRGQDVALRCDPISGHVSLFWYQQALGQGPEFLTYFQNEAQLDKSGLPSDRFFAERPEGSVSTLKIQRTQQEDSAVYLCASSSFAGGYEQFFGPGTRLTVL.

The chain carries TRBV7-9 and TRBJ2-2; the match to TRBD1 covers 9 bases. Germline trimming cut 5 bases from V and 4 bases from J; bases unmatched to any gene: 11. The CDR3 is 17 residues long. Germline V lookup: CDR1 SEHNR, CDR2 FQNEAQ (reference sequence). CDR3 nucleotide sequence: TGTGCCAGCAGCGCCAACCCGGGACAGGGACCCACCGGGGAGCTGTTTTTT. Amino acid sequence: CASSANPGQGPTGELFF.

The chain combines TRBV10-3 with TRBJ2-3, with D perhaps matching TRBD2 (6 bases). Germline CDR1 ENHRY, CDR2 SYGVKD. The CDR3 runs to 15 residues. V shed 3 bases and J shed 2 bases, with 12 bases lying between them. The CDR3 nucleotides read TGTGCCATCAGTGATAGCGGACTTAACACAGATACGCAGTATTTT. This gives the protein CAISDSGLNTDTQYF.

The chain joins TRBV7-3 to TRBJ2-3; 7 positions match TRBD1. The J segment lost 5 bases and the V segment lost 5 bases, leaving 13 bases of the junction unmatched. CDR3 size: 16 residues. Germline CDR1 is SGHTA and CDR2 is FQGTGA. DNA for the CDR3: TGTGCCAGCAGCCCAAGCCCAGGGACAGATGTAGATACGCAGTATTTT. Amino acid sequence: CASSPSPGTDVDTQYF.

Only one count was recorded for this clone. The V and J genes are TRBV27 and TRBJ2-1; D not resolved. Trimming shortened V by 2 bases and J by 2 bases, and 10 bases separated the two germline ends. The CDR3 consists of 15 residues. Germline CDR1 reads MNHEY; CDR2 reads SMNVEV (reference sequence). This CDR3 is CASSLTAVPYNEQFF. In nucleotides, the CDR3 is TGTGCCAGCAGTTTAACAGCAGTCCCCTACAATGAGCAGTTCTTC.

V and J are TRBV2 and TRBJ2-1, with D possibly matching TRBD2 (5 bases). Germline V lookup: CDR1 SNHLY, CDR2 FYNNEI. Trimming left V 5 bases short and J 8 bases short, with 13 bases between. This CDR3 region has 13 residues. CDR3 nucleotide sequence: TGTGCCAGCAGTACCACTAGTCTGGATGAGCAGTTCTTC. This sequence encodes CASSTTSLDEQFF. Combining the CDR3 with reference TRBV2 and TRBJ2-1 gives the whole variable domain EPEVTQTPSHQVTQMGQEVILRCVPISNHLYFYWYRQILGQKVEFLVSFYNNEISEKSEIFDDQFSVERPDGSNFTLKIRSTKLEDSAMYFCASSTTSLDEQFFGPGTRLTVL.

The chain uses TRBV6-4 and TRBJ2-3, with TRBD2 identical over 11 bases. CDR1 and CDR2 (germline): MRHNA, SNTAGT. The CDR3 has 16 amino acids. V was pared by 4 bases and J by 0 bases, with 3 bases of the junction left unmatched. The CDR3 loop reads CASSATSGTSTDTQYF. Written as DNA, the CDR3 is TGTGCCAGCAGTGCGACTAGCGGGACTAGCACAGATACGCAGTATTTT.

This clone showed up just a few times. The chain has TRBV27 and TRBJ2-1; no definite D call. CDR3 length: 15 residues. Germline CDR1 is MNHEY and CDR2 is SMNVEV (reference sequence). V shed 0 bases and J shed 0 bases, with 6 bases lying between them. The CDR3 sequence is CASSLSSSSYNEQFF. For the CDR3, the DNA is TGTGCCAGCAGTTTATCTTCGAGCTCCTACAATGAGCAGTTCTTC.

This rearrangement joins TRBV27 to TRBJ2-7; 7 bases map to TRBD2. J was trimmed by 2 bases and V by 2 bases; bases with no gene match: 6. The germline V gene has CDR1 MNHEY and CDR2 SMNVEV (reference sequence). This CDR3 contains 15 residues. The CDR3 reads CASSLIGAGPYEQYF. In DNA, the CDR3 is TGTGCCAGCAGTTTAATTGGAGCGGGACCCTACGAGCAGTACTTC.

The V gene is TRBV15, the J gene TRBJ1-3, with 7 nucleotides matching TRBD1. J gave up 4 bases and V 0 bases, and 6 bases lay outside the gene matches. Germline loops: CDR1 LNHNV, CDR2 YYDKDF (reference sequence). This CDR3 has 16 residues. CDR3 coding DNA: TGTGCCACCAGCAGAGATACGACAGGGTCAGGAAACACCATATATTTT. Encoded protein: CATSRDTTGSGNTIYF.

The chain has TRBV5-5 and TRBJ1-6; D is ambiguous. Germline V gene lookup returns CDR1 SGHKS and CDR2 YYEKEE (reference sequence). V lost 4 bases, J lost 1 base, and 15 bases lay in between. The CDR3 is 17 residues long. The CDR3 reads CASSVEGFRSYNSPLHF. DNA for the CDR3: TGTGCCAGCAGCGTAGAGGGTTTTAGATCCTATAATTCACCCCTCCACTTT. Filled out from reference TRBV5-5 and TRBJ1-6, the complete variable domain reads DAGVTQSPTHLIKTRGQQVTLRCSPISGHKSVSWYQQVLGQGPQFIFQYYEKEERGRGNFPDRFSARQFPNYSSELNVNALLLGDSALYLCASSVEGFRSYNSPLHFGNGTRLTVT.

This chain uses TRBV10-3 with TRBJ2-4; 8 nucleotides line up with TRBD1. CDR1 ENHRY and CDR2 SYGVKD come from the germline V gene. Losses at the gene ends were 9 bases for V and 3 bases for J; bases not matched to a gene: 10. The CDR3 runs to 15 residues. In DNA form, the CDR3 reads TGTGCCATACAGGACAGGGACAGTGGCAAAAACATTCAGTACTTC. Encoded protein: CAIQDRDSGKNIQYF.